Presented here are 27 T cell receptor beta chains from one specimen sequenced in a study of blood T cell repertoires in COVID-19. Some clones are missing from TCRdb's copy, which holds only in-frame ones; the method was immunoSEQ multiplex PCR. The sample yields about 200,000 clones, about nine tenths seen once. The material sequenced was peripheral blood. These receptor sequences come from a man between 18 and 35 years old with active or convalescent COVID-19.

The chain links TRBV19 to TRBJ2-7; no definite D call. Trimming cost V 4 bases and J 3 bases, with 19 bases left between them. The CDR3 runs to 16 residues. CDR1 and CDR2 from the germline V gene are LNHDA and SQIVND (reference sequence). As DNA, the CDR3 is TGTGCCAGTAGTAGAATGGCCGACAAGTCGATCTACGAGCAGTACTTC. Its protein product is CASSRMADKSIYEQYF.

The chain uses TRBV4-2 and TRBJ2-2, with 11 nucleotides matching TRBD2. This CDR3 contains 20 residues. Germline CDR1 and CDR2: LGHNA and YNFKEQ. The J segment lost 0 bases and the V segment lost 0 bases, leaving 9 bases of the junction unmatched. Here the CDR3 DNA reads TGTGCCAGCAGCCAAGACGGTCCCTTAGCGGGAGGGACGAACACCGGGGAGCTGTTTTTT. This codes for CASSQDGPLAGGTNTGELFF.

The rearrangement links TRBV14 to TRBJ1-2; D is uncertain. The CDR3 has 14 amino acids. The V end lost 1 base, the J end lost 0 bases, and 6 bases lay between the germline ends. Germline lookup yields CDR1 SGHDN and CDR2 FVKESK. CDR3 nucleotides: TGTGCCAGCAGCCAAGTTTTCGCTAACTATGGCTACACCTTC. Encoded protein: CASSQVFANYGYTF.

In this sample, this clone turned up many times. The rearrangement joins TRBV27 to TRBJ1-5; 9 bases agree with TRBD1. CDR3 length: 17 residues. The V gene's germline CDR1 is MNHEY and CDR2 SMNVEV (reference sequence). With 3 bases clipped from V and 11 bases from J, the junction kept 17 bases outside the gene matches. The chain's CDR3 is CASSFSSTGGPVGAQHF. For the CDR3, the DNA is TGTGCCAGCAGTTTTTCGTCAACAGGGGGCCCTGTTGGGGCCCAGCATTTT.

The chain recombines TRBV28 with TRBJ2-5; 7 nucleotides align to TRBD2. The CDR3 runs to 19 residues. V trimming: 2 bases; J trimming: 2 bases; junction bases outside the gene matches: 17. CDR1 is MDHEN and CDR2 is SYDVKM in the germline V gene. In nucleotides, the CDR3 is TGTGCCAGCAGTTTAGAGAGCGGGATCACAATTAGGGGACAAGAGACCCAGTACTTC. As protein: CASSLESGITIRGQETQYF.

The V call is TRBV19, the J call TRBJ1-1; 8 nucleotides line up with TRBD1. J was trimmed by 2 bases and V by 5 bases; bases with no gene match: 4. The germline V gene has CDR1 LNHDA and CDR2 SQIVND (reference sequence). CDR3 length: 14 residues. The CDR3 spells CASSVTGGNTEAFF. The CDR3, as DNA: TGTGCCAGTAGTGTAACAGGGGGTAACACTGAAGCTTTCTTT.

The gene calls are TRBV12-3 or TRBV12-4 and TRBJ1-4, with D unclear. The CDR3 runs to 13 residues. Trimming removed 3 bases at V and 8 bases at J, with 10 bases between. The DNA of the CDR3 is TGTGCCAGCAGTTTTGGAGGGAAAGAAAAACTGTTTTTT. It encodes CASSFGGKEKLFF.

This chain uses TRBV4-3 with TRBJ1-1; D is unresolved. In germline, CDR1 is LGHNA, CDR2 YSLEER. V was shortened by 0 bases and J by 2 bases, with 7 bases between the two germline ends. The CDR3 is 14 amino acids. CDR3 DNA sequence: TGCGCCAGCAGCCAAGATAAATTCAACACTGAAGCTTTCTTT. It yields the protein CASSQDKFNTEAFF.

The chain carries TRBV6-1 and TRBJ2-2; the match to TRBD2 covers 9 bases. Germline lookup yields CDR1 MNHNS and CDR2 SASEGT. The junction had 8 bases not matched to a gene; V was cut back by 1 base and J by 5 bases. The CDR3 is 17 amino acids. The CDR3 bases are TGTGCCAGCAGTGAAGACTTCAGGCGGGAGGGGACCGGGGAGCTGTTTTTT. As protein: CASSEDFRREGTGELFF.

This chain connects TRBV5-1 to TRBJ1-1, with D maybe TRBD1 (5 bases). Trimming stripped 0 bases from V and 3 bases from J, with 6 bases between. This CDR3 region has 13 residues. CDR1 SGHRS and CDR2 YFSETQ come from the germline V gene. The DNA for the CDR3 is TGCGCCAGCAGCTTGGCGGGGGACACTGAAGCTTTCTTT. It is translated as CASSLAGDTEAFF.

CDR3 sequence: CASLWTGDDYGYTF. Here the CDR3 DNA reads TGTGCCAGCCTATGGACAGGAGATGACTATGGCTACACCTTC. The rearrangement links TRBV5-8 to TRBJ1-2; 7 nucleotides match TRBD1. The V gene end was trimmed by 7 bases and the J gene end by 3 bases; junction bases not matched to a gene: 9. Germline V gene data show CDR1 as SGHTS and CDR2 as YDEGEE. CDR3 length equals 14 residues.

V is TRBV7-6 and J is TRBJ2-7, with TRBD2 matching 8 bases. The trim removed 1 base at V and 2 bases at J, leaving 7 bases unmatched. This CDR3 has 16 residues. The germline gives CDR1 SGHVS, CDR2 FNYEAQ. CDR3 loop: CASSLVPAGGTYEQYF. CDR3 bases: TGTGCCAGCAGCTTAGTTCCGGCGGGAGGAACCTACGAGCAGTACTTC.

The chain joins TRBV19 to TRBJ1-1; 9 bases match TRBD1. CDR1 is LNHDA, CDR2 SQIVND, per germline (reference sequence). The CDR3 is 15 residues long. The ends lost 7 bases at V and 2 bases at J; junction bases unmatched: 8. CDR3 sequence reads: CASNQQGALNTEAFF. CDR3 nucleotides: TGTGCCAGTAATCAACAGGGGGCTTTAAACACTGAAGCTTTCTTT.

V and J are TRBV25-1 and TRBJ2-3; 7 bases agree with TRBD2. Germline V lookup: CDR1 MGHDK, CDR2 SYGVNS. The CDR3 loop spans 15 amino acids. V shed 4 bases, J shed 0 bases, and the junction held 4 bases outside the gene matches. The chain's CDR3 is CASSVLAGSTDTQYF. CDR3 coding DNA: TGTGCCAGCAGTGTATTAGCGGGTAGCACAGATACGCAGTATTTT.

The CDR3 spells CASSEVGIATNEKLFF. The CDR3 coding sequence is TGTGCCAGCAGTGAGGTCGGGATCGCGACTAATGAAAAACTGTTTTTT. V and J are TRBV25-1 and TRBJ1-4; no firm D call. The CDR3 loop spans 16 amino acids. Germline-derived CDR1 and CDR2 are MGHDK and SYGVNS. The ends were cut back, 3 bases at V and 2 bases at J, with 13 bases in the middle.

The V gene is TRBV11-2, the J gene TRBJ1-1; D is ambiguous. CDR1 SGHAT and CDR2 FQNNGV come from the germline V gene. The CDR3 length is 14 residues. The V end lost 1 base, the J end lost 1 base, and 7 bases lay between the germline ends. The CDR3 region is CASSLVSGNTEAFF. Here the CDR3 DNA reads TGTGCCAGCAGCTTAGTCTCGGGGAACACTGAAGCTTTCTTT.

The DNA of the CDR3 is TGTGCCAGCAGCTATAACGGACTAGCGGACAATGAGCAGTTCTTC. The encoded protein is CASSYNGLADNEQFF. V is TRBV11-3 and J is TRBJ2-1; 10 bases are shared with TRBD2. The length of the CDR3 is 15 residues. Germline loops: CDR1 SGHNT, CDR2 YENEEA. J was trimmed by 5 bases and V by 4 bases; bases with no gene match: 5.

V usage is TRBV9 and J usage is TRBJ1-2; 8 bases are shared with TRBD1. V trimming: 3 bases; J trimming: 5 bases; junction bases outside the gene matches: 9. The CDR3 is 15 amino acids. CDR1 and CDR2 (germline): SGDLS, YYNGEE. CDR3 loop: CASSAGGRGFYGYTF. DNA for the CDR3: TGTGCCAGCAGCGCAGGGGGCAGGGGGTTTTATGGCTACACCTTC.

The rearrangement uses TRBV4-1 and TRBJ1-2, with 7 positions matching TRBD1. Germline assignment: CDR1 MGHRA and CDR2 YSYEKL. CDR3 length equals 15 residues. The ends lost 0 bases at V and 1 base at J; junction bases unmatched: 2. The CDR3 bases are TGCGCCAGCAGCCAAGACAGGGGGATTAACTATGGCTACACCTTC. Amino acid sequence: CASSQDRGINYGYTF.

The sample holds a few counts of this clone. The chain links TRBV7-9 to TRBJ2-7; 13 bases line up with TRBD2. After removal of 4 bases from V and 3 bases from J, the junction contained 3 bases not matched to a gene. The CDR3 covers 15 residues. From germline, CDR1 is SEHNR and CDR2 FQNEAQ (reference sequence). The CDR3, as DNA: TGTGCCAGCAGCTGGACTAGCGGGAGCAACTACGAGCAGTACTTC. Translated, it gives CASSWTSGSNYEQYF.

CDR3 loop: CASSLVPGTDYGYTF. In nucleotides, the CDR3 is TGTGCCAGCAGCTTAGTTCCGGGGACTGACTATGGCTACACCTTC. The chain links TRBV7-8 to TRBJ1-2, with a tentative D call TRBD1 (5 bases). Trimming cost V 1 base and J 3 bases, with 12 bases left between them. Per germline, CDR1 SGHVS and CDR2 FQNEAQ. The CDR3 runs 15 residues.

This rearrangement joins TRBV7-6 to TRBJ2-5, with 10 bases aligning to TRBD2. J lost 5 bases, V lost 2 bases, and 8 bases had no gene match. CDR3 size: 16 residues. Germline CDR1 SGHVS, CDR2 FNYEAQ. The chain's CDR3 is CASSLRSGGAGETQYF. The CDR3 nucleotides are TGTGCCAGCAGCTTAAGGAGCGGGGGGGCTGGGGAGACCCAGTACTTC.

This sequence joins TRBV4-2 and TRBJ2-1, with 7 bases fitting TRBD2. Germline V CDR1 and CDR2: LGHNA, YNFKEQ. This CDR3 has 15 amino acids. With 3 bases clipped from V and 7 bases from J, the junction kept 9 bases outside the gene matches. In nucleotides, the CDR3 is TGTGCCAGCAGCCAGGAACTAGCGACTGCGAATGAGCAGTTCTTC. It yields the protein CASSQELATANEQFF.

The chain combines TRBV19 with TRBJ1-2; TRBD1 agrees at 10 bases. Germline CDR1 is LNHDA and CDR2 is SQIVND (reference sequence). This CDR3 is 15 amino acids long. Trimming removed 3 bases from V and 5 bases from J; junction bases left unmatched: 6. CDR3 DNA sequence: TGTGCCAGTAGTATTGACAGGGGGCGCGGGTATGGCTACACCTTC. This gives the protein CASSIDRGRGYGYTF.

This CDR3 is CASSLRTGGIYEQYF. The DNA of the CDR3 is TGTGCCAGCAGCTTAAGGACAGGGGGAATCTACGAGCAGTACTTC. The rearrangement joins TRBV7-6 to TRBJ2-7; 10 nucleotides match TRBD1. The CDR3 sequence is 15 residues long. Trimming took 2 bases from V and 3 from J; bases not matched to a gene: 4. The germline V gene encodes CDR1 SGHVS and CDR2 FNYEAQ.

CDR3 residues: CASSITSADNEQFF. The CDR3, as DNA: TGTGCCAGTAGTATAACTTCGGCGGACAATGAGCAGTTCTTC. The chain couples TRBV19 to TRBJ2-1; unclear D gene. The CDR3 has 14 amino acids. V lost 2 bases, J lost 5 bases, and 10 bases lay in between. Per germline, CDR1 LNHDA and CDR2 SQIVND (reference sequence).

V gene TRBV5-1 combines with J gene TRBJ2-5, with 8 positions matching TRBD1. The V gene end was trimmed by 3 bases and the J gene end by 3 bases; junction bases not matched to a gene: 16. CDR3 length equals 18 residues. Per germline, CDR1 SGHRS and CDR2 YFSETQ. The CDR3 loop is CASSSGTLGTGDKETQYF. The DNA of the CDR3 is TGCGCCAGCAGCTCCGGAACTTTAGGGACAGGCGATAAAGAGACCCAGTACTTC.